The rows below give T cell receptor beta chains drawn from one sample of a study of T cell responses to AZD1222 COVID-19 vaccine. TCRdb keeps only in-frame clones here, not all; method: immunoSEQ multiplex PCR. The sample contains 160,000 or so clones, around nine tenths of which appear only once. Sequencing used peripheral blood, obtained after recovery from COVID-19. These receptors were obtained from an adult who had recovered from COVID-19. The CDR3 runs from the conserved cysteine through the conserved F or W. A D gene is named only where the DNA matches it firmly. Rows give clone size only sometimes, using once, few, many, or a class for an expanded clone.

j_call	clone_size	d_call	v_call	cdr3_aa	cdr3_nt
TRBJ1-2	-	-	TRBV9	CASSDNIRDNYGYTF	TGTGCCAGCAGTGATAACATCCGGGACAACTATGGCTACACCTTC
TRBJ2-7	-	-	TRBV5-4	CASSLDLGQVYEQYF	TGTGCCAGCAGCTTGGACCTTGGCCAAGTCTACGAGCAGTACTTC
TRBJ1-5	-	-	TRBV28	CASSAGGRGNQPQHF	TGTGCCAGCAGCGCCGGAGGCCGAGGCAATCAGCCCCAGCATTTT
TRBJ1-1	-	TRBD1	TRBV29-1	CSARQGPSNTEAFF	TGCAGCGCCCGACAGGGCCCTTCGAACACTGAAGCTTTCTTT
TRBJ2-7	-	-	TRBV18	CASSPGRTEEQYF	TGTGCCAGCTCACCCGGAAGGACAGAAGAGCAGTACTTC
TRBJ1-5	few	TRBD1	TRBV27	CASRAGTGHQPQHF	TGTGCCAGCAGGGCCGGGACAGGGCACCAGCCCCAGCATTTT
TRBJ2-3	-	TRBD1	TRBV24-1	CATSDKGQGALLDTQYF	TGTGCCACCAGTGACAAGGGACAGGGGGCGCTTTTAGATACGCAGTATTTT
TRBJ1-1	-	-	TRBV5-6	CASSFFDGLMNTEAFF	TGTGCCAGCAGCTTCTTTGACGGCTTAATGAACACTGAAGCTTTCTTT
TRBJ1-1	-	-	TRBV6-5	CASSSLGPSGVAFF	TGTGCCAGCAGTTCCTTGGGACCCTCAGGGGTGGCTTTCTTT
TRBJ2-2	-	-	TRBV11-1	CASSTRQALYTGELFF	TGTGCCAGCAGCACCCGACAGGCCCTGTACACCGGGGAGCTGTTTTTT
TRBJ1-2	-	-	TRBV5-1	CASSPGELNNYGYTF	TGCGCCAGCAGCCCGGGGGAGCTAAATAACTATGGCTACACCTTC
TRBJ1-5	-	-	TRBV21-1	CASTPGTGNQPQHF	TGTGCCAGCACCCCCGGGACAGGCAATCAGCCCCAGCATTTT
TRBJ1-4	-	-	TRBV3-1/TRBV3-2	CASSQVQGMREKLFF	TGTGCCAGCAGCCAAGTGCAGGGGATGAGAGAAAAACTGTTTTTT
TRBJ2-7	-	TRBD2	TRBV5-4	CASSRIGLADTSQYF	TGTGCCAGCAGCCGCATAGGACTAGCGGATACCAGCCAGTACTTC
TRBJ1-3	-	-	TRBV2	CASSESAEGGHTIYF	TGTGCCAGCAGTGAATCGGCGGAGGGGGGACACACCATATATTTT
TRBJ1-2	-	-	TRBV19	CASNKRLPQGIYGYTF	TGTGCCAGTAATAAACGGCTTCCTCAGGGAATCTATGGCTACACCTTC
TRBJ2-2	-	-	TRBV6-5	CASSYQGSGELFF	TGTGCCAGCAGTTATCAGGGCTCCGGGGAGCTGTTTTTT
TRBJ2-1	-	TRBD2	TRBV2	CASSGTSGSPPNNEQFF	TGTGCCAGCAGCGGGACTAGCGGGAGCCCCCCCAACAATGAGCAGTTCTTC
TRBJ1-1	once	TRBD1	TRBV9	CASSGTGVGKAFF	TGTGCCAGCTCTGGGACAGGGGTGGGCAAAGCTTTCTTT
TRBJ2-7	-	TRBD1	TRBV6-5	CASRTGPSSYEQYF	TGTGCCAGCAGGACAGGGCCGAGCTCCTACGAGCAGTACTTC
TRBJ2-1	-	TRBD1	TRBV27	CASSPGQGTNNEQFF	TGTGCCAGCAGTCCCGGACAGGGGACGAACAATGAGCAGTTCTTC
TRBJ2-5	-	TRBD2	TRBV2	CASMVAGGRQETQYF	TGTGCCAGCATGGTAGCGGGAGGCCGCCAAGAGACCCAGTACTTC
TRBJ1-2	-	-	TRBV7-3	CASSSTLDRSYTF	TGTGCCAGCAGCTCGACCCTTGACAGGAGCTACACCTTC
TRBJ1-6	-	-	TRBV6-5	CASRMDSYNSPLHF	TGTGCCAGCAGGATGGACAGCTATAATTCACCCCTCCACTTT
TRBJ1-5	-	-	TRBV6-5	CASSYSSGGGNQPQHF	TGTGCCAGCAGTTACTCGTCAGGAGGAGGCAATCAGCCCCAGCATTTT
TRBJ2-1	-	-	TRBV7-2	CASSLVGGPYSYNEQFF	TGTGCCAGCAGCTTAGTGGGTGGTCCCTACTCCTACAATGAGCAGTTCTTC
TRBJ2-3	-	TRBD1	TRBV7-3	CASSLGQGRADTQYF	TGTGCCAGCAGCTTAGGACAGGGGAGGGCAGATACGCAGTATTTT
TRBJ1-2	-	-	TRBV12-3/TRBV12-4	CASSPLENYGYTF	TGTGCCAGCAGCCCGCTGGAAAACTATGGCTACACCTTC
TRBJ1-2	-	-	TRBV5-4	CASSLGRNYGYTF	TGTGCCAGCAGCTTGGGACGGAACTATGGCTACACCTTC
TRBJ2-3	-	-	TRBV6-6	CASSPRGSDTQYF	TGTGCCAGCAGTCCCAGGGGATCAGATACGCAGTATTTT
TRBJ2-1	-	TRBD1	TRBV15	CATSRDRTGPYNEQFF	TGTGCCACCAGCAGAGACCGGACAGGTCCCTACAATGAGCAGTTCTTC
TRBJ1-4	-	-	TRBV28	CASYDSTNEKLFF	TGTGCCAGCTACGACTCAACTAATGAAAAACTGTTTTTT
TRBJ2-7	-	-	TRBV2	CACRGNPYEQYF	TGTGCCTGCCGAGGGAATCCCTACGAGCAGTACTTC
TRBJ2-7	-	-	TRBV7-6	CASSLSGTQVDEQYF	TGTGCCAGCAGCCTCTCCGGGACCCAGGTCGACGAGCAGTACTTC
TRBJ1-4	-	-	TRBV20-1	CSARTSEKLFF	TGCAGTGCCCGGACTTCCGAAAAACTGTTTTTT
TRBJ2-1	-	-	TRBV30	CACRGSYNEQFF	TGTGCCTGTAGGGGCTCCTACAATGAGCAGTTCTTC
TRBJ2-7	-	-	TRBV9	CASSVRLDSYEQYF	TGTGCCAGCAGCGTAAGACTGGACTCCTACGAGCAGTACTTC
TRBJ1-2	-	-	TRBV6-5	CASTELGGSYTF	TGTGCCAGCACCGAACTGGGTGGCAGCTACACCTTC
TRBJ2-7	-	TRBD2	TRBV5-1	CASSLAVTSGRPYEQYF	TGCGCCAGCAGCTTGGCAGTGACTAGCGGGCGGCCCTACGAGCAGTACTTC
TRBJ2-2	-	-	TRBV5-1	CASSLGANTGELFF	TGCGCCAGCAGCTTGGGGGCTAACACCGGGGAGCTGTTTTTT
TRBJ1-3	-	-	TRBV19	CASSRPGNGNTIYF	TGTGCCAGTAGTAGGCCAGGGAATGGAAACACCATATATTTT
TRBJ1-1	-	TRBD1	TRBV5-1	CASSSQGQGGTEAFF	TGCGCCAGCAGCTCACAAGGACAGGGGGGCACTGAAGCTTTCTTT
TRBJ2-2	once	TRBD2	TRBV5-1	CASSLPGGPTGELFF	TGCGCCAGCAGCTTGCCGGGAGGGCCAACCGGGGAGCTGTTTTTT